These T cell receptor beta chains were read from a single sample in a study of response to subunit inactivated influenza vaccine. TCRdb reprocessed the RT-PCR reads via MiXCR and lists one record per CDR3 protein. The data contain about 540,000 distinct CDR3 sequences, around 21% of them singletons. These data also formed part of another study, on T cells expressing NK-cell markers.

Sequencing was performed on CD4+ T cells sorted from PBMCs, taken 11 to 12 days after vaccination. These receptor sequences come from a man aged 50-59 years who received an inactivated influenza vaccine. CDR3s include the opening cysteine and the closing phenylalanine or tryptophan. The D gene is left open where the match is weak. Some rows have no size entry. The others give once, few or many, or a class for an expanded clone.

V: TRBV2; size: -; D: TRBD1; J: TRBJ2-1; CDR3: CASSVTGQGDGEQFF; DNA: TGTGCCAGCAGTGTAACGGGACAGGGGGACGGCGAGCAGTTCTTC
V: TRBV20-1; size: -; D: -; J: TRBJ2-1; CDR3: CSAREGTSKAYNEQFF; DNA: TGCAGTGCTAGAGAGGGGACCTCGAAGGCCTACAATGAGCAGTTCTTC
V: TRBV6-1; size: once; D: -; J: TRBJ1-5; CDR3: CASKAGSGMPQHF; DNA: TGTGCCAGCAAGGCAGGGAGCGGGATGCCCCAGCATTTT
V: TRBV20-1; size: -; D: -; J: TRBJ2-3; CDR3: CSATDSSSTDTQYF; DNA: TGCAGTGCCACGGACAGCTCTAGCACAGATACGCAGTATTTT
V: TRBV5-1; size: few; D: -; J: TRBJ2-5; CDR3: CASSRARRGETQYF; DNA: TGCGCCAGCAGCCGGGCGCGACGGGGAGAGACCCAGTACTTC
V: TRBV29-1; size: few; D: TRBD2; J: TRBJ2-3; CDR3: CSVEMAGGRDTQYF; DNA: TGCAGCGTTGAAATGGCGGGAGGCAGGGATACGCAGTATTTT
V: TRBV7-6; size: few; D: -; J: TRBJ2-2; CDR3: CASSLATTMGTGELFF; DNA: TGTGCCAGCAGCTTAGCGACGACGATGGGCACCGGGGAGCTGTTTTTT
V: TRBV10-3; size: -; D: TRBD2; J: TRBJ2-7; CDR3: CAISESGLANNEQYF; DNA: TGTGCCATCAGTGAGTCGGGACTAGCGAACAACGAGCAGTACTTC
V: TRBV19; size: few; D: -; J: TRBJ1-1; CDR3: CASTQNPGTLGNTEAFF; DNA: TGTGCCAGTACCCAAAATCCCGGGACTCTTGGGAACACTGAAGCTTTCTTT
V: TRBV9; size: -; D: TRBD2; J: TRBJ2-3; CDR3: CASSTGLAGNTQYF; DNA: TGTGCCAGCAGCACTGGACTAGCGGGGAATACGCAGTATTTT
V: TRBV7-2; size: -; D: -; J: TRBJ1-6; CDR3: CASSFDSNNSPLHF; DNA: TGTGCCAGCAGCTTTGACAGCAATAATTCACCCCTCCACTTT
V: TRBV20-1; size: -; D: TRBD1; J: TRBJ1-1; CDR3: CSAPGQGTEAFF; DNA: TGCAGTGCACCCGGACAGGGGACTGAAGCTTTCTTT
V: TRBV20-1; size: -; D: TRBD2; J: TRBJ2-7; CDR3: CSARDVELAGTYEQYF; DNA: TGCAGTGCTAGAGATGTTGAACTAGCGGGGACCTACGAGCAGTACTTC
V: TRBV11-2; size: -; D: -; J: TRBJ2-3; CDR3: CASSSSTIGTDTQYF; DNA: TGTGCCAGCAGCTCATCCACGATAGGCACAGATACGCAGTATTTT
V: TRBV27; size: few; D: -; J: TRBJ2-4; CDR3: CASRTGRAKNIQYF; DNA: TGTGCCAGCAGGACGGGACGGGCCAAAAACATTCAGTACTTC
V: TRBV6-2/TRBV6-3; size: few; D: -; J: TRBJ2-1; CDR3: CASTPGYNEQFF; DNA: TGTGCCAGCACCCCAGGGTACAATGAGCAGTTCTTC
V: TRBV30; size: few; D: -; J: TRBJ1-2; CDR3: CALLSALGGEGYTF; DNA: TGTGCCCTTCTGTCGGCTCTGGGGGGTGAAGGCTACACCTTC
V: TRBV11-2; size: -; D: TRBD2; J: TRBJ2-1; CDR3: CASSLGFSGALLDEQFF; DNA: TGTGCCAGCAGCTTGGGATTTAGCGGGGCCCTTTTGGATGAGCAGTTCTTC
V: TRBV20-1; size: -; D: TRBD2; J: TRBJ2-1; CDR3: CSASGLADASNEQFF; DNA: TGCAGTGCTAGTGGACTAGCGGACGCTTCCAATGAGCAGTTCTTC
V: TRBV10-3; size: -; D: -; J: TRBJ2-5; CDR3: CAISQAVQETQYF; DNA: TGTGCCATCAGTCAGGCGGTACAAGAGACCCAGTACTTC
V: TRBV11-2; size: -; D: TRBD1; J: TRBJ1-1; CDR3: CASSVLGQGSEAFF; DNA: TGTGCCAGCAGCGTACTGGGACAGGGGTCTGAAGCTTTCTTT
V: TRBV25-1; size: -; D: TRBD2; J: TRBJ2-2; CDR3: CASSFGLAGIGGELFF; DNA: TGTGCCAGCAGTTTTGGACTAGCGGGTATCGGCGGGGAGCTGTTTTTT
V: TRBV20-1; size: -; D: TRBD2; J: TRBJ2-7; CDR3: CSASSGGPYEQYF; DNA: TGCAGTGCTAGCAGCGGGGGACCCTACGAGCAGTACTTC
V: TRBV4-3; size: few; D: TRBD1; J: TRBJ2-3; CDR3: CASSRGQGADTQYF; DNA: TGCGCCAGCAGCCGGGGACAGGGCGCAGATACGCAGTATTTT
V: TRBV6-4; size: few; D: TRBD2; J: TRBJ2-3; CDR3: CASPPLPGLAGSSSVADTQYF; DNA: TGTGCCAGCCCCCCCCTTCCGGGACTAGCGGGATCGAGTTCGGTGGCAGATACGCAGTATTTT
V: TRBV12-3/TRBV12-4; size: -; D: -; J: TRBJ1-5; CDR3: CASTQWTGGNQPQHF; DNA: TGTGCCAGTACACAATGGACGGGGGGCAATCAGCCCCAGCATTTT
V: TRBV20-1; size: -; D: -; J: TRBJ2-2; CDR3: CSAPSGLGGNTGELFF; DNA: TGCAGTGCCCCCTCAGGCCTGGGAGGGAACACCGGGGAGCTGTTTTTT
V: TRBV12-3/TRBV12-4; size: few; D: -; J: TRBJ1-2; CDR3: CASSSGTGSNYGYTF; DNA: TGTGCCAGCAGTTCTGGGACTGGAAGTAACTATGGCTACACCTTC
V: TRBV6-1; size: -; D: -; J: TRBJ2-7; CDR3: CTSRETGSTSYEQYF; DNA: TGTACCAGCAGAGAAACAGGGTCCACGAGCTACGAGCAGTACTTC
V: TRBV7-6; size: -; D: -; J: TRBJ2-2; CDR3: CASSFQYGYTGELFF; DNA: TGTGCCAGCAGCTTTCAATACGGGTATACCGGGGAGCTGTTTTTT
V: TRBV6-2/TRBV6-3; size: -; D: TRBD1; J: TRBJ1-2; CDR3: CASSYMGQGDYGYTF; DNA: TGTGCCAGCAGTTACATGGGACAGGGCGACTATGGCTACACCTTC
V: TRBV28; size: few; D: TRBD1; J: TRBJ2-7; CDR3: CASSVPGQGSYEQYF; DNA: TGTGCCAGCAGTGTGCCGGGACAGGGTAGTTACGAGCAGTACTTC
V: TRBV9; size: few; D: -; J: TRBJ2-7; CDR3: CASSAGFPDAYEQYF; DNA: TGTGCCAGCAGCGCGGGCTTCCCAGATGCCTACGAGCAGTACTTC
V: TRBV15; size: -; D: TRBD1; J: TRBJ2-7; CDR3: CATSRGDSSYEQYF; DNA: TGTGCCACCAGCAGAGGGGACAGTTCCTACGAGCAGTACTTC
V: TRBV6-9; size: -; D: TRBD2; J: TRBJ2-1; CDR3: CASSCPASGSSCEQFF; DNA: TGTGCCAGCAGTTGCCCAGCTAGCGGGAGTAGTTGTGAGCAGTTCTTC
V: TRBV5-5; size: few; D: -; J: TRBJ2-7; CDR3: CASSFAGLGEQYF; DNA: TGTGCCAGCAGCTTCGCGGGCTTGGGCGAGCAGTACTTC
V: TRBV12-3/TRBV12-4; size: few; D: TRBD1; J: TRBJ2-4; CDR3: CASSPHRGKADIQYF; DNA: TGTGCCAGCAGCCCCCACAGGGGTAAGGCGGACATTCAGTACTTC
V: TRBV29-1; size: many; D: TRBD1; J: TRBJ2-7; CDR3: CSVEDRAGQQYF; DNA: TGCAGCGTTGAGGACAGGGCTGGGCAGCAGTACTTC
V: TRBV14; size: -; D: TRBD1; J: TRBJ1-4; CDR3: CASSRNRGRGEKLFF; DNA: TGTGCCAGCAGCCGGAACAGGGGGCGAGGTGAAAAACTGTTTTTT
V: TRBV30; size: few; D: TRBD1; J: TRBJ2-4; CDR3: CAWGTVNIQYF; DNA: TGTGCCTGGGGGACAGTAAACATTCAGTACTTC
V: TRBV5-1; size: many; D: -; J: TRBJ2-7; CDR3: CASSLGRETSYEQYF; DNA: TGCGCCAGCAGCTTGGGAAGGGAAACCTCCTACGAGCAGTACTTC
V: TRBV20-1; size: few; D: -; J: TRBJ1-5; CDR3: CSASQWSNQPQHF; DNA: TGCAGTGCTAGCCAATGGAGCAATCAGCCCCAGCATTTT
V: TRBV12-3/TRBV12-4; size: few; D: -; J: TRBJ1-3; CDR3: CASTGTGNTIYF; DNA: TGTGCCAGCACGGGGACCGGAAACACCATATATTTT
V: TRBV4-1; size: -; D: -; J: TRBJ2-7; CDR3: CASSQVWQAKSYEQYF; DNA: TGCGCCAGCAGCCAGGTCTGGCAGGCAAAATCCTACGAGCAGTACTTC